This T cell receptor beta chain was identified in a study of brain T cells in children with intractable seizures. At least one anti-epileptic drug was given before surgery. Overall study results and limits: Absence of clones before surgery may stem from lower sequencing depth. HCMV serostatus was not known, and viral specificity came from CDR3 similarity only.

V was cut by 1 base and J by 7 bases, with 0 bases left in between. The CDR3 runs 10 residues. CDR1 and CDR2 (germline): SNHLY, FYNNEI. The protocol was immunoSEQ multiplex PCR, while the TCRdb copy is restricted to in-frame clones and leaves out a portion. This sample has about 110,000 clones, with 90% to 95% found just once. As concerns this clone: The antigen remains undetermined.

The sequence was collected from a boy in the first two years of life with hemimegalencephaly and intractable seizures. This specimen was peripheral blood, taken at surgery. The J gene is TRBJ2-3, the V gene TRBV2; D not resolved. In nucleotides, the CDR3 is TGTGCCAGCAGTGAAGATACGCAGTATTTT. It codes for CASSEDTQYF.